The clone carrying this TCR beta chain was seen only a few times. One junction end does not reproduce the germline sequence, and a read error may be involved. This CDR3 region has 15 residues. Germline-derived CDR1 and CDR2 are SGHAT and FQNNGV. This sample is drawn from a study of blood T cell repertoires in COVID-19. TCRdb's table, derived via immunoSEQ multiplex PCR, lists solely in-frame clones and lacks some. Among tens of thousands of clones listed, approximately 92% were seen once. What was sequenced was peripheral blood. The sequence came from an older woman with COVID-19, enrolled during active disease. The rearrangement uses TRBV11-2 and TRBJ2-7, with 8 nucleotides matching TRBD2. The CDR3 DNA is TGTGCCAGCAGCTTAGCCGGAGGTGTCGGGAGGGCCGATAACTTC. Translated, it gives CASSLAGGVGRADNF.